This T cell receptor beta chain came from a study of shared clonotypes between healthy human individuals. Splitting the CD4+ cells yielded a CD45RA+ naive subset and a CD45RA-negative memory subset. Using immunoSEQ multiplex PCR, the repertoire was profiled, and TCRdb retains in-frame clones only, with some absent. The table shows approximately 2.5 million clones, with 85% to 95% occurring only once. Trimming took 9 bases from V and 0 from J; bases not matched to a gene: 2. The CDR3 covers 12 residues. CDR1 is SGHNT, CDR2 YYREEE, per germline (reference sequence). This clonotype was obtained from a man aged 18-30 years in good health. Sequencing used naive CD4+ T cells sorted from blood. The subset here: CD45RA+ positively selected. The chain carries TRBV5-4 and TRBJ1-1; 7 bases are shared with TRBD1. In DNA, the CDR3 is TGTGCCATCGGGACAGTGAACACTGAAGCTTTCTTT. This sequence encodes CAIGTVNTEAFF.